One T cell receptor beta chain is described in this entry. No antigen is known for it. This entry comes from a study of response to subunit inactivated influenza vaccine. Study outcomes and limitations: The authors offered the suggestion that each seasonal influenza vaccination recruits few new T cells.

TCRdb independently ran MiXCR on the RT-PCR reads; one entry per CDR3 protein. In the table there are approximately 680,000 distinct CDR3 sequences, around 16% of which are singletons. This sequence was found in a man aged 45-60 years who received an inactivated influenza vaccine. The sample in question was PBMCs from blood, obtained roughly 12 days after vaccination.

Written as DNA, the CDR3 is TGTGCCAGCAGTTCCGGGACAGTGAAGACCCAGTACTTC. This encodes CASSSGTVKTQYF. The chain uses TRBV6-5 and TRBJ2-5; the match to TRBD1 covers 7 bases. The V gene's germline CDR1 is MNHEY and CDR2 SVGAGI. CDR3 length: 13 residues. With 4 bases clipped from V and 6 bases from J, the junction kept 5 bases outside the gene matches.